This T cell receptor beta chain came from a study of tumor and adjacent non-tumor tissue in lung cancer. Points from the study as a whole: Tumor tissue had significantly higher TCR diversity than normal lung.

This clonotype occurred many times. As yet, its antigen is unknown. A modified ARM-PCR protocol with three rounds of nested PCR amplified TCRbeta. TCRdb re-called the multiplex PCR reads through MiXCR, storing one row per CDR3 protein. This sample carries some 77,000 distinct CDR3 sequences, around 70% of them seen once, and the ten largest clones take over 10%. V was clipped by 4 bases and J by 1 base; unmatched bases: 13. The CDR3 runs to 18 residues. CDR1 is SGHRS and CDR2 is YFSETQ in the germline V gene. This sample's RNA came from whole unsorted tissue. This TCR was recovered from a woman aged 70-85 years with non-small cell lung cancer. The chain employs TRBV5-1 and TRBJ2-2; 7 bases agree with TRBD2. Sequencing was performed on lung tumor tissue. The CDR3 sequence: CASSLPVELAMNTGELFF. The CDR3 region has the DNA TGCGCCAGCAGCCTCCCAGTGGAACTAGCGATGAACACCGGGGAGCTGTTTTTT.